The next 7 T cell receptor beta chains were all read from a single sample in a study of lymphopenia after photon versus proton radiotherapy. Some clones are missing from TCRdb's copy, which holds only in-frame ones; the method was immunoSEQ multiplex PCR. The sample has tens of thousands of clones, 80% to 85% seen once. The starting material was peripheral blood, obtained from a patient treated with proton-based radiotherapy. The receptors come from an older woman with pancreatic cancer.

A remark on this clone: At one end the junction does not follow the germline gene, possibly because of a read error. The V and J genes are TRBV5-3 and TRBJ1-5; 7 positions match TRBD1. TRBV5-3 is given ORF status, its function remaining uncertain. This CDR3 has 16 amino acids. The chain's CDR3 is CARRLGTAMSNQPQHF. DNA for the CDR3: TGTGCCAGACGCTTGGGGACAGCTATGAGCAATCAGCCCCAGCATTTT.

This rearrangement joins TRBV5-1 to TRBJ2-5, with 8 bases matching TRBD2. CDR1 is SGHRS, CDR2 YFSETQ, per germline. This CDR3 region has 14 residues. The V segment lost 5 bases and the J segment 4 bases; nucleotides outside the gene matches: 7. CDR3 in DNA: TGCGCCAGCAGTTGGGCGACTAGCGCAGAGACCCAGTACTTC. It encodes CASSWATSAETQYF.

The V and J genes are TRBV6-1 and TRBJ2-7, with 7 bases identical to TRBD1. V shed 7 bases, J shed 3 bases, and the junction held 6 bases outside the gene matches. The CDR3 extends over 13 amino acids. The germline CDR1 and CDR2 sequences are MNHNS and SASEGT. The DNA of the CDR3 is TGTGCCAGCAACTCAGGGGGAGTCTACGAGCAGTACTTC. Translated, it gives CASNSGGVYEQYF.

The chain is built from TRBV4-1 and TRBJ2-5; D might be TRBD1 (6 bases). Trimming took off 0 bases at V and 2 bases at J, with 13 bases between the two ends. CDR1 and CDR2 (germline): MGHRA, YSYEKL. The CDR3 runs to 16 residues. The CDR3 sequence: CASSQDLGQLQETQYF. Written as DNA, the CDR3 is TGCGCCAGCAGCCAAGATTTGGGACAACTTCAAGAGACCCAGTACTTC.

In its sample, this clone was seen once. V is TRBV7-9 and J is TRBJ1-2, with 10 bases aligning to TRBD1. This CDR3 contains 16 residues. The trim removed 0 bases at V and 3 bases at J, leaving 4 bases unmatched. Germline V gene lookup returns CDR1 SEHNR and CDR2 FQNEAQ (reference sequence). CDR3 sequence: CASSLAGQGEDYGYTF. In nucleotides, the CDR3 is TGTGCCAGCAGCTTAGCTGGACAGGGGGAGGACTATGGCTACACCTTC.

V and J are TRBV28 and TRBJ2-1; D not resolved. CDR3 length: 11 residues. Deletions cut 6 bases from V and 7 bases from J, with 7 bases between. Germline V gives CDR1 MDHEN, CDR2 SYDVKM. DNA for the CDR3: TGTGCCAGCAGGTGGAGAAATGAGCAGTTCTTC. It translates to CASRWRNEQFF.

This clone has only one observation. The chain uses TRBV7-3 and TRBJ2-2, with D perhaps TRBD2 (5 bases). The CDR3 length is 13 residues. The V and J ends lost 5 bases and 5 bases respectively, with 9 bases between them. Germline assignment: CDR1 SGHTA and CDR2 FQGTGA. CDR3 loop: CASSPPGTGELFF. CDR3 nucleotides: TGTGCCAGCAGCCCCCCGGGGACCGGGGAGCTGTTTTTT.